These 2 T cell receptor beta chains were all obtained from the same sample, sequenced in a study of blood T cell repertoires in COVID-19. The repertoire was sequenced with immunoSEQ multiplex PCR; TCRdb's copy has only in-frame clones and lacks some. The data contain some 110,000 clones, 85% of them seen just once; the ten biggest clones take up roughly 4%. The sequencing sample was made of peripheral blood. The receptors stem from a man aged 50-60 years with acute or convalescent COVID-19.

This CDR3 reads CAGNRGPGTEAFF. CDR3 nucleotide sequence: TGTGCCGGAAACAGGGGGCCGGGAACTGAAGCTTTCTTT. The V and J genes are TRBV2 and TRBJ1-1, with TRBD1 identical over 9 bases. This CDR3 is built from 13 residues. The germline V gene encodes CDR1 SNHLY and CDR2 FYNNEI. V was pared by 11 bases and J by 5 bases, with 9 bases of the junction left unmatched.

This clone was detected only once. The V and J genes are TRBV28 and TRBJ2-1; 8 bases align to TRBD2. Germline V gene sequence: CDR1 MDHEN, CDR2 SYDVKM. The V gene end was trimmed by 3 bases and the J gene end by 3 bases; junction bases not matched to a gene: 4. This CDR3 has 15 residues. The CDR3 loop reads CASSLRLANYNEQFF. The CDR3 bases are TGTGCCAGCAGTTTGAGACTAGCGAACTACAATGAGCAGTTCTTC.